This TCR beta chain is drawn from a study of OX40 agonist ivuxolimab in advanced cancers. Study-wide results and caveats: Both CD4+ and CD8+ T cell populations in blood had undergone clonal expansion by week 6 at 0.1 to 3.0 mg/kg.

V shed 0 bases and J shed 7 bases, with 9 bases lying between them. This CDR3 comprises 14 residues. Germline V gene sequence: CDR1 MNHEY, CDR2 SMNVEV (reference sequence). Peripheral blood came from all dose cohorts at three timepoints. Notes on this clone: The antigen is not known.

The repertoire was sequenced with immunoSEQ multiplex PCR; TCRdb's copy has only in-frame clones and lacks some. Among 50,000 to 65,000 clones listed, roughly 90% were seen once. J is TRBJ2-2 and V is TRBV27, with D perhaps matching TRBD1 (5 bases). The source of this sequence is an adult with an advanced solid tumor such as melanoma, head and neck, liver or kidney cancer. The material sequenced was CD4+ or CD8+ T cells sorted from blood, taken in a trial of the OX40 agonist ivuxolimab. For the CDR3, the DNA is TGTGCCAGCAGTTTATCAATAGGGGACGGGGAGCTGTTTTTT. This translates into CASSLSIGDGELFF.